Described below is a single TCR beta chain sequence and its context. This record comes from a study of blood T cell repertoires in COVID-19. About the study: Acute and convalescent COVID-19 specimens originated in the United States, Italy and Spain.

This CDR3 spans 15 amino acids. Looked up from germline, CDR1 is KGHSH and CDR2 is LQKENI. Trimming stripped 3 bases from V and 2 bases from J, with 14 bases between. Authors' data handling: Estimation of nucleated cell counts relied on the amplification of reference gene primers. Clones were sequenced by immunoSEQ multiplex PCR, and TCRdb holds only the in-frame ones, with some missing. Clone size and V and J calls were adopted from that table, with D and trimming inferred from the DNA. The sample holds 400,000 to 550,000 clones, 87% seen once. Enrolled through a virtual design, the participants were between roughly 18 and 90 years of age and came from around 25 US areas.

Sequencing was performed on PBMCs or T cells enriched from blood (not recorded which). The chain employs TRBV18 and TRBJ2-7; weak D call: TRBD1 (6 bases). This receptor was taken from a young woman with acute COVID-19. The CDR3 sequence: CASSPIRGPPYEQYF. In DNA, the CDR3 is TGTGCCAGCTCACCCATCAGGGGACCTCCCTACGAGCAGTACTTC.